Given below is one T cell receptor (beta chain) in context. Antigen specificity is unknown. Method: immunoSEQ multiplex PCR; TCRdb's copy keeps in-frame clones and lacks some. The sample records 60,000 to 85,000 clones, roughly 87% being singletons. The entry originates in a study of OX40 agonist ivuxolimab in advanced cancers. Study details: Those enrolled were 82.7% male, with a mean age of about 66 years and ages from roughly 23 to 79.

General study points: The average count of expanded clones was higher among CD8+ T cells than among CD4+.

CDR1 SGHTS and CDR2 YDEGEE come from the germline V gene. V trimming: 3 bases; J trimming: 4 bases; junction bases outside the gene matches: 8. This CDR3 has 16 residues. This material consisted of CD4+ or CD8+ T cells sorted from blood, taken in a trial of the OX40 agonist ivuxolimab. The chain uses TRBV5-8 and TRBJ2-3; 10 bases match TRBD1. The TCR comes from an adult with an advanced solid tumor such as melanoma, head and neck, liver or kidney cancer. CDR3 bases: TGTGCCAGCAGCTCACAGCCGGGACAGGGGTCAGATACGCAGTATTTT. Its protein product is CASSSQPGQGSDTQYF.